The 29 T cell receptor beta chains below come from one sample, sequenced in a study of T-cell reconstitution after alpha-beta-depleted transplantation in children. It was with unique molecular identifiers that the TCRbeta library was prepared. TCRdb reprocessed the PCR reads with MiXCR, giving one entry per CDR3 protein. The data hold hundreds of thousands of distinct CDR3 sequences, with more than 9% observed a single time. Material: PBMCs from the stem cell graft donor, obtained from the stem cell graft. The source is a human donor who donated a stem cell graft to a child with acute myeloid leukemia.

The chain has TRBV20-1 and TRBJ1-2; 7 nucleotides match TRBD1. The CDR3 covers 15 residues. Trimming removed 6 bases from V and 7 bases from J; junction bases left unmatched: 17. Germline V gives CDR1 DFQATT, CDR2 SNEGSKA (reference sequence). The CDR3 nucleotides read TGCAGTGCCCCCCCGAGCAACAGGGGAGTAGGTGGCTACACCTTC. Translation gives CSAPPSNRGVGGYTF.

In this sample, this clonotype turned up many times. J is TRBJ2-2 and V is TRBV10-3; D possibly corresponds to TRBD1 (6 bases). V lost 5 bases, J lost 1 base, and 8 bases lay in between. Germline lookup yields CDR1 ENHRY and CDR2 SYGVKD. The length of the CDR3 is 14 residues. The CDR3 spells CAISWDMNTGELFF. CDR3 DNA: TGTGCCATCAGTTGGGACATGAACACCGGGGAGCTGTTTTTT.

V and J are TRBV5-4 and TRBJ2-5, with TRBD2 identical over 7 bases. With 3 bases clipped from V and 4 bases from J, the junction kept 9 bases outside the gene matches. The CDR3 spans 15 residues. Looked up from germline, CDR1 is SGHNT and CDR2 is YYREEE (reference sequence). This chain's CDR3 is CASSSPWGGRETQYF. CDR3 coding DNA: TGTGCCAGCAGCTCTCCTTGGGGAGGGCGAGAGACCCAGTACTTC.

The chain has TRBV3-1 and TRBJ2-7; D unclear. V lost 2 bases and J lost 4, with 9 bases in between. CDR1 LGHDT and CDR2 YNNKEL come from the germline V gene (reference sequence). The CDR3 is 13 residues long. The CDR3 region is CASSQPPRYEQYF. The CDR3 nucleotides are TGTGCCAGCAGCCAACCACCGCGTTACGAGCAGTACTTC.

This clonotype has just a few counts. V and J are TRBV28 and TRBJ2-2; D possibly corresponds to TRBD1 (6 bases). CDR1 MDHEN and CDR2 SYDVKM come from the germline V gene. There are 15 residues in the CDR3. The V and J ends lost 4 bases and 5 bases respectively, with 14 bases between them. The CDR3 reads CASSSLQGGTGELFF. In nucleotides, the CDR3 is TGTGCCAGCAGTTCCCTACAGGGTGGGACCGGGGAGCTGTTTTTT.

This clonotype appeared many times. The J gene is TRBJ2-7, the V gene TRBV6-2 or TRBV6-3; D remains unclear. V was pared by 4 bases and J by 2 bases, with 9 bases between. The length of the CDR3 is 13 residues. Germline V CDR1 and CDR2: MNHEY, SVGEGT. The CDR3 coding sequence is TGTGCCAGCAGTTGGCAGGTCGCCTACGAGCAGTACTTC. Its translation is CASSWQVAYEQYF.

This chain uses TRBV20-1 with TRBJ2-7, with a weak D call TRBD2 (6 bases). V lost 6 bases and J 0 bases, leaving 15 bases between the germline ends. The CDR3 runs 14 residues. The germline gives CDR1 DFQATT, CDR2 SNEGSKA (reference sequence). CDR3 loop: CSASLAQSSYEQYF. The CDR3 DNA is TGCAGTGCATCGCTAGCGCAGAGCTCCTACGAGCAGTACTTC.

The chain uses TRBV30 and TRBJ1-1; D gene uncertain. Trimming left V 1 base short and J 7 bases short, with 10 bases between. Germline V gene data show CDR1 as GTSNPN and CDR2 as SVGIG (reference sequence). The CDR3 loop spans 12 amino acids. As DNA, the CDR3 is TGTGCCTGGAGTGGAGAAGGAATTGAAGCTTTCTTT. Protein: CAWSGEGIEAFF.

This clonotype came up many times. The rearrangement joins TRBV7-8 to TRBJ2-7; 7 bases align to TRBD2. The germline V gene encodes CDR1 SGHVS and CDR2 FQNEAQ. The V gene end was trimmed by 1 base and the J gene end by 0 bases; junction bases not matched to a gene: 6. This CDR3 is built from 16 residues. CDR3 sequence (DNA): TGTGCCAGCAGCTTAGTAGGCGGGAGTCCCTCCTACGAGCAGTACTTC. Its translation is CASSLVGGSPSYEQYF. The whole variable domain, remainder taken from reference TRBV7-8 and TRBJ2-7, is GAGVSQSPRYKVAKRGQDVALRCDPISGHVSLFWYQQALGQGPEFLTYFQNEAQLDKSGLPSDRFFAERPEGSVSTLKIQRTQQEDSAVYLCASSLVGGSPSYEQYFGPGTRLTVT.

This clonotype was seen a few times. The chain has TRBV4-1 and TRBJ2-7; D call uncertain. CDR1 MGHRA and CDR2 YSYEKL come from the germline V gene. This CDR3 region has 13 residues. The germline V and J ends were trimmed by 0 bases and 4 bases, with 7 bases remaining between them. The CDR3: CASSQEGLYEQYF. The CDR3 DNA is TGCGCCAGCAGCCAAGAAGGGCTTTACGAGCAGTACTTC.

This clonotype turned up a few times. The genes are TRBV15 and TRBJ1-4, with a weak D call TRBD1 (6 bases). V lost 0 bases and J 7 bases, leaving 15 bases between the germline ends. CDR1 and CDR2 (germline): LNHNV, YYDKDF (reference sequence). The CDR3 consists of 16 residues. CDR3 protein: CATSRENRDVGEKLFF. The DNA of the CDR3 is TGTGCCACCAGCAGAGAAAACAGGGATGTGGGTGAAAAACTGTTTTTT.

This clonotype was counted ten times or more. The V and J genes are TRBV24-1 and TRBJ2-1, with 8 bases identical to TRBD1. This CDR3 spans 16 amino acids. V lost 4 bases to trimming and J lost 6 bases; unmatched junction nucleotides: 10. The germline V gene encodes CDR1 KGHDR and CDR2 SFDVKD. CDR3 coding DNA: TGTGCCACCAGTGACCCCGGGACAGGTGGCATCAATGAGCAGTTCTTC. Encoded protein: CATSDPGTGGINEQFF.

The chain has TRBV27 and TRBJ1-2; the match to TRBD1 covers 7 bases. The length of the CDR3 is 13 residues. V trimming: 4 bases; J trimming: 8 bases; junction bases outside the gene matches: 7. The germline V gene encodes CDR1 MNHEY and CDR2 SMNVEV (reference sequence). In DNA form, the CDR3 reads TGTGCCAGCAGTTCCCAGGACAGGAGCGGCTACACCTTC. Its translation: CASSSQDRSGYTF.

The V call is TRBV12-3 or TRBV12-4, the J call TRBJ2-7; the D call may be TRBD1 or TRBD2 (6 bases each). The CDR3 length is 15 residues. Trimming cost V 6 bases and J 6 bases, with 21 bases left between them. CDR3 coding DNA: TGTGCCAGCAGCACCTGGGGGGCTACAGGAGGCGAGCAGTACTTC. Protein: CASSTWGATGGEQYF.

In its sample, this clonotype was seen a few times. The CDR3 spells CASRGTGGSSPLHF. The CDR3 DNA follows: TGTGCCAGCAGGGGGACAGGGGGGAGTTCACCCCTCCACTTT. The chain recombines TRBV11-2 with TRBJ1-6, with 11 bases aligning to TRBD1. CDR3 length: 14 residues. Germline CDR1 is SGHAT and CDR2 is FQNNGV. The junction had 4 bases not matched to a gene; V was cut back by 6 bases and J by 9 bases.

This clonotype has only a few counts. The chain uses TRBV15 and TRBJ2-2; D is unresolved. The germline V gene encodes CDR1 LNHNV and CDR2 YYDKDF (reference sequence). Trimming pared 0 bases from V and 6 bases from J, leaving 11 bases between. This CDR3 region has 15 residues. CDR3 loop: CATSRDREGPGELFF. CDR3 DNA sequence: TGTGCCACCAGCAGAGATAGGGAAGGGCCCGGGGAGCTGTTTTTT.

This clonotype was counted many times. This rearrangement joins TRBV7-8 to TRBJ1-2; D is ambiguous. The CDR3 runs to 14 residues. Germline loops: CDR1 SGHVS, CDR2 FQNEAQ. With 0 bases removed from V and 2 bases from J, the gap between germline ends came to 7 bases. The CDR3 DNA reads TGTGCCAGCAGCTTAGCTGGCAGAAACTATGGCTACACCTTC. This sequence encodes CASSLAGRNYGYTF.

CDR3 amino acids: CASSWAPKGGKETQYF. Written as DNA, the CDR3 is TGCGCCAGCAGCTGGGCCCCGAAGGGAGGTAAAGAGACCCAGTACTTC. V usage is TRBV5-1 and J usage is TRBJ2-5; D possibly corresponds to TRBD2 (6 bases). With 3 bases removed from V and 3 bases from J, the gap between germline ends came to 18 bases. Germline CDR1 is SGHRS and CDR2 is YFSETQ. The CDR3 sequence is 16 residues long.

This clonotype appeared a few times. This chain uses TRBV20-1 with TRBJ2-1; 7 bases are shared with TRBD2. V gave up 6 bases and J gave up 5 bases; unmatched junction bases: 7. The CDR3 length is 13 residues. Germline V gene data show CDR1 as DFQATT and CDR2 as SNEGSKA (reference sequence). Here the CDR3 reads CSAPLAGDNEQFF. In nucleotides, the CDR3 is TGCAGTGCGCCGTTGGCGGGAGACAATGAGCAGTTCTTC.

This clonotype showed up just a few times. This rearrangement joins TRBV5-1 to TRBJ2-5; TRBD1 agrees at 9 bases. V trimming: 4 bases; J trimming: 5 bases; junction bases outside the gene matches: 6. The germline V gene encodes CDR1 SGHRS and CDR2 YFSETQ. The CDR3 spans 14 residues. The CDR3 here is CASSPGQGDETQYF. The CDR3 region has the DNA TGCGCCAGCAGCCCGGGACAGGGAGATGAGACCCAGTACTTC.

This clonotype was picked up one time. The chain is built from TRBV14 and TRBJ2-2; unclear D gene. The CDR3 is 15 residues long. CDR1 SGHDN and CDR2 FVKESK come from the germline V gene. Trimming pared 0 bases from V and 4 bases from J, leaving 9 bases between. CDR3 bases: TGTGCCAGCAGCCAAGATGGCCAGACCACCGGGGAGCTGTTTTTT. It yields the protein CASSQDGQTTGELFF.

This clonotype was observed at least ten times. The chain joins TRBV29-1 to TRBJ2-3; D unresolved. Germline lookup yields CDR1 SQVTM and CDR2 ANQGSEA. The CDR3 length is 12 residues. Trimming took 4 bases from V and 1 from J, leaving 6 bases between them. CDR3 DNA sequence: TGCAGCGTTGTCCTGGGCACAGATACGCAGTATTTT. Protein sequence: CSVVLGTDTQYF.

This clonotype has just a few counts. The gene calls are TRBV5-1 and TRBJ1-3; TRBD1 is a possible D gene (5 bases). Trimming took off 4 bases at V and 3 bases at J, with 14 bases between the two ends. The CDR3 totals 15 residues. Germline V gene lookup returns CDR1 SGHRS and CDR2 YFSETQ. The CDR3 bases are TGCGCCAGCAGCGGGGGTGGAGGCATTGGAAACACCATATATTTT. Amino acids: CASSGGGGIGNTIYF.

This clonotype came up a few times. The rearrangement joins TRBV6-2 or TRBV6-3 to TRBJ2-1, with 8 bases identical to TRBD2. The CDR3 totals 15 residues. Germline trimming cut 2 bases from V and 8 bases from J; bases unmatched to any gene: 8. Per germline, CDR1 MNHEY and CDR2 SVGEGT. CDR3 region: CASSYSQRELYEQFF. The CDR3 region has the DNA TGTGCCAGCAGTTACAGCCAGCGGGAGCTCTATGAGCAGTTCTTC.

The rearrangement joins TRBV20-1 to TRBJ1-2, with TRBD1 matching over 10 bases. CDR1 is DFQATT, CDR2 SNEGSKA, per germline (reference sequence). V was pared by 4 bases and J by 6 bases, with 5 bases of the junction left unmatched. The CDR3 runs 13 residues. The CDR3 nucleotides are TGCAGTGCTACGACAGGGGGCGGGAATGGCTACACCTTC. This codes for CSATTGGGNGYTF.

This clonotype has a handful of counts. The rearrangement joins TRBV3-1 to TRBJ1-1, with D possibly being TRBD1 (5 bases). V gave up 6 bases and J gave up 1 base, with 9 bases separating them. The CDR3 is 13 amino acids. Germline V gives CDR1 LGHDT, CDR2 YNNKEL (reference sequence). CDR3 in DNA: TGTGCCAGCAGGAGCGGACAGAACACTGAAGCTTTCTTT. Translated, it gives CASRSGQNTEAFF.

This clonotype has only a few counts. J is TRBJ1-2 and V is TRBV29-1; weak D call: TRBD1 (5 bases). CDR3 size: 11 residues. Germline loops: CDR1 SQVTM, CDR2 ANQGSEA. Between the trimmed V and J ends, which lost 7 bases and 8 bases, there was a span of 14 bases. This CDR3 is CSASGTWGYTF. CDR3 nucleotide sequence: TGCAGCGCATCGGGGACCTGGGGCTACACCTTC.

This clonotype has at least ten counts. The chain joins TRBV29-1 to TRBJ2-1, with a weak D call TRBD1 (7 bases). The CDR3 has 14 residues. The V gene's germline CDR1 is SQVTM and CDR2 ANQGSEA. The V end lost 5 bases, the J end lost 9 bases, and 20 bases lay between the germline ends. The CDR3 protein is CSVLDPVQGGEQFF. In DNA, the CDR3 is TGCAGCGTTCTCGACCCCGTTCAGGGGGGTGAGCAGTTCTTC.

This clonotype has more than one count but fewer than ten. This chain uses TRBV20-1 with TRBJ2-5; D is undetermined. The CDR3 runs 10 residues. Germline CDR1 and CDR2: DFQATT and SNEGSKA (reference sequence). Trimming cost V 5 bases and J 3 bases, with 4 bases left between them. The CDR3 loop is CSAFKETQYF. The CDR3 DNA reads TGCAGTGCTTTCAAAGAGACCCAGTACTTC.